These 9 T cell receptor beta chains share one sample of origin, sequenced in a study of T cells in Graves' hyperthyroidism and ophthalmopathy. TCR beta CDR3 sequences were amplified from RNA transcripts. In the first-round RT-PCR of the TCR CDR3, the HTBI primer set was used. MiXCR, run by TCRdb on the multiplex PCR reads, gives a single entry per CDR3 protein. The sample carries fewer than 500,000 distinct CDR3 sequences, around 15% recorded once. Sequenced material: blood. Source of these receptors: a man aged 18 to 30 with Graves' ophthalmopathy.

This clonotype has at least ten counts. This chain connects TRBV18 to TRBJ1-5, with 8 bases fitting TRBD1. After removal of 3 bases from V and 2 bases from J, the junction contained 3 bases not matched to a gene. The CDR3 totals 15 residues. Germline V gives CDR1 KGHSH, CDR2 LQKENI. DNA for the CDR3: TGTGCCAGCTCACCGGCGGACAGGGGCAATCAGCCCCAGCATTTT. Residues: CASSPADRGNQPQHF.

As regards this clonotype: A much larger clone differs from this one at a single base, so this may be a read error. The chain recombines TRBV2 with TRBJ2-7; the D call may be TRBD1 or TRBD2 (6 bases each). Germline CDR1 and CDR2: SNHLY and FYNNEI. The CDR3 has 13 residues. CDR3 sequence (DNA): TGTGCCAACCGGGGGACATTCTCCTACGAGCGGTACTTC. This gives the protein CANRGTFSYERYF.

This chain joins TRBV20-1 and TRBJ1-5; 8 positions agree with TRBD1. The CDR3 totals 13 residues. After removal of 6 bases from V and 3 bases from J, the junction contained 4 bases not matched to a gene. The germline gives CDR1 DFQATT, CDR2 SNEGSKA (reference sequence). CDR3 amino acids: CSANRGSNQPQHF. In DNA, the CDR3 is TGCAGTGCGAACAGGGGGTCCAATCAGCCCCAGCATTTT.

The chain recombines TRBV7-3 with TRBJ2-1; no clear D. Trimming took off 0 bases at V and 5 bases at J, with 8 bases between the two ends. The CDR3 has 14 amino acids. Germline V gene sequence: CDR1 SGHTA, CDR2 FQGTGA. CDR3 coding DNA: TGTGCCAGCAGCTTAACGACAAACAACAATGAGCAGTTCTTC. This sequence encodes CASSLTTNNNEQFF.

This clonotype was observed many times. The chain uses TRBV7-6 and TRBJ2-1, with D uncertain. The ends were cut back, 3 bases at V and 8 bases at J, with 20 bases in the middle. The germline gives CDR1 SGHVS, CDR2 FNYEAQ. This CDR3 contains 16 residues. The CDR3 sequence: CASSFSSPSLGDEQFF. The CDR3 DNA sequence: TGTGCCAGCAGCTTCTCCTCACCCAGTCTCGGCGATGAGCAGTTCTTC. Supplemented by reference TRBV7-6 and TRBJ2-1, the full variable domain reads GAGVSQSPRYKVTKRGQDVALRCDPISGHVSLYWYRQALGQGPEFLTYFNYEAQQDKSGLPNDRFSAERPEGSISTLTIQRTEQRDSAMYRCASSFSSPSLGDEQFFGPGTRLTVL.

This clonotype occurred many times. The chain carries TRBV20-1 and TRBJ2-7; TRBD2 matches 7 bases. Germline V gene lookup returns CDR1 DFQATT and CDR2 SNEGSKA (reference sequence). The V gene end was trimmed by 1 base and the J gene end by 3 bases; junction bases not matched to a gene: 3. CDR3 length: 13 amino acids. The CDR3 is CSARVGLYYEQYF. CDR3 DNA sequence: TGCAGTGCTAGAGTGGGACTATACTACGAGCAGTACTTC.

This clonotype has a count of ten or more. V gene TRBV7-2 combines with J gene TRBJ1-3; the D gene is possibly TRBD1 (6 bases). V was cut by 5 bases and J by 2 bases, with 10 bases left in between. Germline V gives CDR1 SGHTA, CDR2 FQGNSA. This CDR3 contains 14 residues. CDR3: CASSPRTAGNTIYF. The CDR3 coding sequence is TGTGCCAGCAGCCCAAGGACAGCTGGAAACACCATATATTTT.

This chain joins TRBV6-2 or TRBV6-3 and TRBJ2-3; D is possibly TRBD1 (6 bases). The length of the CDR3 is 13 residues. Germline CDR1 is MNHEY and CDR2 is SVGEGT. The V end was cut by 6 bases, the J end by 5 bases, with 12 bases between. CDR3 DNA: TGTGCCAGCAGGTCCTCAGGGGTAGATACGCAGTATTTT. Amino acids: CASRSSGVDTQYF.

At least ten counts were recorded for this clonotype. The chain links TRBV12-3 or TRBV12-4 to TRBJ2-1; TRBD2 might be the D (6 bases). V lost 3 bases and J 6 bases, leaving 15 bases between the germline ends. The CDR3 spans 15 residues. In DNA, the CDR3 is TGTGCCAGCAGTTTGGGACTTGGAATTATCAATGAGCAGTTCTTC. It specifies CASSLGLGIINEQFF.